These 32 T cell receptor beta chains were all obtained from the same sample, sequenced in a study of T cells of healthy individuals. TCRdb recomputed calls from the 5' RACE reads with MiXCR, one row per CDR3 protein. The sample holds around 98,000 distinct CDR3 sequences, 17% seen once. These receptors were collected from a human donor in good health.

This clonotype was recorded at least ten times. This chain uses TRBV6-6 with TRBJ2-1, with 11 bases fitting TRBD2. The CDR3 spans 16 residues. CDR1 and CDR2 from the germline V gene are MNHNY and SVGAGI (reference sequence). V shed 6 bases, J shed 3 bases, and the junction held 7 bases outside the gene matches. CDR3 coding DNA: TGTGCCAGCAGGAGCCTCCTAGCGGGGGGCTACAATGAGCAGTTCTTC. It specifies CASRSLLAGGYNEQFF.

This clonotype was observed many times. The V gene is TRBV28, the J gene TRBJ1-1; no definite D call. This CDR3 contains 13 residues. V lost 5 bases and J 1 base, leaving 8 bases between the germline ends. CDR1 is MDHEN, CDR2 SYDVKM, per germline. The CDR3 DNA reads as TGTGCCAGCAGTGGGAGACAGAACACTGAAGCTTTCTTT. Its protein product is CASSGRQNTEAFF.

This clonotype was observed many times. The V call is TRBV4-1, the J call TRBJ2-5; 11 nucleotides align to TRBD2. Trimming removed 0 bases from V and 1 base from J; junction bases left unmatched: 10. In germline, CDR1 is MGHRA, CDR2 YSYEKL. The CDR3 contains 19 residues. Here the CDR3 DNA reads TGCGCCAGCAGCCAAGAGCCCGCTAGCGGGAGGACCATCCAAGAGACCCAGTACTTC. It specifies CASSQEPASGRTIQETQYF.

In this sample, this clonotype turned up a few times. The rearrangement joins TRBV23-1 to TRBJ2-1, with 7 bases lining up with TRBD2. TRBV23-1 is placed among ORFs of uncertain function. CDR3 size: 13 residues. V shed 3 bases, J shed 9 bases, and the junction held 5 bases outside the gene matches. CDR3 sequence: CASSQRGRGEQFF. The DNA of the CDR3 is TGCGCCAGCAGTCAGCGGGGGAGGGGTGAGCAGTTCTTC.

This clonotype was counted ten times or more. The J gene is TRBJ2-1, the V gene TRBV18; 8 bases fit TRBD2. V dropped 6 bases and J dropped 12; count of bases not matched to a gene: 31. The germline CDR1 and CDR2 sequences are KGHSH and LQKENI. This CDR3 comprises 20 residues. The CDR3 sequence: CASSSRLAILDHNEGSGQFF. In DNA form, the CDR3 reads TGTGCCAGCTCGTCCAGACTAGCGATCTTAGACCACAATGAAGGGAGTGGGCAGTTCTTC.

This clonotype was picked up many times. The chain recombines TRBV20-1 with TRBJ1-5; no definite D call. V lost 6 bases, J lost 0 bases, and 6 bases lay in between. The V gene's germline CDR1 is DFQATT and CDR2 SNEGSKA (reference sequence). The CDR3 is made up of 12 amino acids. This CDR3 is CSAGYSNQPQHF. CDR3 DNA sequence: TGCAGTGCAGGGTATAGCAATCAGCCCCAGCATTTT.

This clonotype was counted ten times or more. The rearrangement joins TRBV7-2 to TRBJ2-5; TRBD2 might be the D (7 bases). CDR1 SGHTA and CDR2 FQGNSA come from the germline V gene. The CDR3 length is 15 residues. The V end was cut by 5 bases, the J end by 4 bases, with 17 bases between. CDR3 bases: TGTGCCAGCAGCCTCCAAACGGGGGGCGGAGAGACCCAGTACTTC. Translated: CASSLQTGGGETQYF.

The rearrangement links TRBV6-2 or TRBV6-3 to TRBJ2-7; possibly TRBD2 for D (5 bases). Looked up from germline, CDR1 is MNHEY and CDR2 is SVGEGT. There are 15 residues in the CDR3. V lost 4 bases, J lost 2 bases, and 15 bases lay in between. CDR3 in DNA: TGTGCCAGCAGTTTAACACGGACCGGGGCCTACGAGCAGTACTTC. Its protein is CASSLTRTGAYEQYF.

This clonotype was found a few times. This rearrangement joins TRBV5-1 to TRBJ1-1; D unclear. Trimming removed 0 bases at V and 4 bases at J, with 7 bases between. The CDR3 has 13 amino acids. Germline CDR1 reads SGHRS; CDR2 reads YFSETQ. CDR3 residues: CASSLEPSTEAFF. The DNA of the CDR3 is TGCGCCAGCAGCTTGGAACCCTCCACTGAAGCTTTCTTT. Combining the CDR3 with reference TRBV5-1 and TRBJ1-1 gives the whole variable domain KAGVTQTPRYLIKTRGQQVTLSCSPISGHRSVSWYQQTPGQGLQFLFEYFSETQRNKGNFPGRFSGRQFSNSRSEMNVSTLELGDSALYLCASSLEPSTEAFFGQGTRLTVV.

This clonotype was recorded a few times. The chain links TRBV7-2 to TRBJ2-2, with 11 bases matching TRBD1. CDR1 is SGHTA and CDR2 is FQGNSA in the germline V gene. V shed 4 bases, J shed 5 bases, and the junction held 9 bases outside the gene matches. The CDR3 contains 17 residues. The CDR3 is CASSWDSGTGGTGELFF. The CDR3, as DNA: TGTGCCAGCAGCTGGGACTCCGGGACAGGGGGGACCGGGGAGCTGTTTTTT. The full variable domain, completed using reference TRBV7-2 and TRBJ2-2, is GAGVSQSPSNKVTEKGKDVELRCDPISGHTALYWYRQSLGQGLEFLIYFQGNSAPDKSGLPSDRFSAERTGGSVSTLTIQRTQQEDSAVYLCASSWDSGTGGTGELFFGEGSRLTVL.

This clonotype came up once. V usage is TRBV19 and J usage is TRBJ1-5, with TRBD1 as a possible D gene (6 bases). V lost 10 bases to trimming and J lost 1 base, with 14 bases between them. CDR1 is LNHDA, CDR2 SQIVND, per germline (reference sequence). This CDR3 comprises 14 residues. CDR3 sequence reads: CATQTGLSNQPQHF. The CDR3 coding sequence is TGTGCCACCCAGACAGGCTTGAGCAATCAGCCCCAGCATTTT.

At least ten counts were recorded for this clonotype. The V call is TRBV15, the J call TRBJ2-1; D is unresolved. Germline V CDR1 and CDR2: LNHNV, YYDKDF (reference sequence). Between the trimmed V and J ends, which lost 7 bases and 0 bases, there was a span of 10 bases. This CDR3 is built from 14 residues. CDR3: CATKTKDSYNEQFF. In DNA, the CDR3 is TGTGCCACCAAGACGAAGGACTCCTACAATGAGCAGTTCTTC.

This clonotype was detected many times. The J gene is TRBJ1-3, the V gene TRBV20-1; no reliable D call. This CDR3 has 11 residues. Germline assignment: CDR1 DFQATT and CDR2 SNEGSKA (reference sequence). With 5 bases removed from V and 4 bases from J, the gap between germline ends came to 6 bases. For the CDR3, the DNA is TGCAGTGCTGGACTCGGAAACACCATATATTTT. This translates into CSAGLGNTIYF.

The table lists this clonotype with a few counts. V is TRBV2 and J is TRBJ2-5; 7 nucleotides agree with TRBD2. Germline loops: CDR1 SNHLY, CDR2 FYNNEI. The V gene end was trimmed by 8 bases and the J gene end by 5 bases; junction bases not matched to a gene: 2. There are 11 residues in the CDR3. The CDR3 region has the DNA TGTGCCAGCGGGCGGGGGGAGACCCAGTACTTC. It codes for CASGRGETQYF. Looking up the rest from reference TRBV2 and TRBJ2-5 gives the full variable domain: EPEVTQTPSHQVTQMGQEVILRCVPISNHLYFYWYRQILGQKVEFLVSFYNNEISEKSEIFDDQFSVERPDGSNFTLKIRSTKLEDSAMYFCASGRGETQYFGPGTRLLVL.

This clonotype was detected only a few times. This rearrangement joins TRBV4-2 to TRBJ1-5; the D is unclear. Between the trimmed V and J ends, which lost 4 bases and 0 bases, there was a span of 22 bases. The CDR3 consists of 19 residues. The V gene's germline CDR1 is LGHNA and CDR2 YNFKEQ. The CDR3 DNA reads as TGTGCCAGCAGCCGAATCCTTAGCACACAAGGCCATAGCAATCAGCCCCAGCATTTT. As protein: CASSRILSTQGHSNQPQHF.

This clonotype has only a few counts. The chain is built from TRBV28 and TRBJ2-2; D might be TRBD1 or TRBD2, each matching 5 bases. The V gene's germline CDR1 is MDHEN and CDR2 SYDVKM. Trimming took 7 bases from V and 1 from J, leaving 13 bases between them. This CDR3 has 15 residues. The CDR3 DNA is TGTGCCAGCATTCCGGGGCAGTTGAACACCGGGGAGCTGTTTTTT. This codes for CASIPGQLNTGELFF.

This clonotype showed up just a few times. V gene TRBV29-1 combines with J gene TRBJ2-1; D possibly matches TRBD1 or TRBD2 (5 bases each). This CDR3 has 16 amino acids. Looked up from germline, CDR1 is SQVTM and CDR2 is ANQGSEA. Trimming removed 6 bases at V and 2 bases at J, with 20 bases between. The CDR3 reads CSVNLVRGLTYNEQFF. DNA for the CDR3: TGCAGCGTCAATCTGGTGAGGGGTTTAACCTACAATGAGCAGTTCTTC.

The chain couples TRBV20-1 to TRBJ2-7; TRBD1 is a possible D gene (6 bases). The V end lost 5 bases, the J end lost 7 bases, and 21 bases lay between the germline ends. CDR1 is DFQATT and CDR2 is SNEGSKA in the germline V gene (reference sequence). This CDR3 comprises 14 residues. CDR3 amino acids: CSAGYRENVGEQYF. CDR3 bases: TGCAGTGCTGGATACAGGGAAAACGTGGGTGAGCAGTACTTC.

This clonotype appeared many times. This chain joins TRBV7-3 and TRBJ2-5; a possible D gene is TRBD2 (6 bases). CDR3 size: 13 residues. Trimming took off 2 bases at V and 5 bases at J, with 9 bases between the two ends. CDR1 SGHTA and CDR2 FQGTGA come from the germline V gene. In DNA form, the CDR3 reads TGTGCCAGCAGCTTAGTAGGAGGGGAGACCCAGTACTTC. Its protein is CASSLVGGETQYF.

Of note for this clonotype: A much bigger clone sits one base away, suggesting this may be a read error. The chain uses TRBV12-3 or TRBV12-4 and TRBJ2-7; TRBD2 agrees at 9 bases. CDR3 length: 14 amino acids. CDR3 residues: CASSLAGRSYEQNF. The CDR3 nucleotides are TGTGCCAGCAGTCTAGCGGGGCGTTCCTACGAGCAGAACTTC.

This clonotype showed up just a few times. V is TRBV28 and J is TRBJ2-3; the match to TRBD2 covers 12 bases. The CDR3 totals 16 residues. The ends lost 6 bases at V and 4 bases at J; junction bases unmatched: 8. Germline lookup yields CDR1 MDHEN and CDR2 SYDVKM. CDR3 protein: CASSKETSGGPDTQYF. In DNA form, the CDR3 reads TGTGCCAGCAGCAAGGAGACTAGCGGGGGCCCAGATACGCAGTATTTT.

V gene TRBV7-9 combines with J gene TRBJ1-1; the D is unclear. Germline V CDR1 and CDR2: SEHNR, FQNEAQ (reference sequence). Between the trimmed V and J ends, which lost 5 bases and 11 bases, there was a span of 21 bases. This CDR3 is 14 amino acids long. The CDR3 protein is CASSPTLPEFSAFF. The CDR3 DNA sequence: TGTGCCAGCAGCCCGACTCTACCAGAGTTCAGTGCTTTCTTT.

This clonotype was seen a handful of times. V gene TRBV10-2 combines with J gene TRBJ1-5; maybe TRBD1 (6 bases). V was clipped by 0 bases and J by 3 bases, with 6 bases between them. This CDR3 is built from 14 residues. Germline CDR1 reads WSHSY; CDR2 reads SAAADI. CDR3 region: CASSESGHNQPQHF. The CDR3 coding sequence is TGCGCCAGCAGTGAGTCGGGACACAATCAGCCCCAGCATTTT.

This clonotype was counted a few times. The V call is TRBV5-5, the J call TRBJ2-5; no clear D. Germline V lookup: CDR1 SGHKS, CDR2 YYEKEE (reference sequence). Trimming stripped 2 bases from V and 5 bases from J, with 7 bases between. The CDR3 has 12 residues. The CDR3 nucleotides read TGTGCCAGCAGCTTCGATTCGGAGACCCAGTACTTC. Encoded protein: CASSFDSETQYF.

This clonotype was recorded many times. V usage is TRBV5-5 and J usage is TRBJ2-1; D unresolved. CDR1 and CDR2 (germline): SGHKS, YYEKEE (reference sequence). The CDR3 totals 13 residues. The V gene lost 3 bases and the J gene lost 10 bases, with 14 bases spanning the gap. The CDR3 loop is CASSSTWVGEQFF. The DNA for the CDR3 is TGTGCCAGCAGCTCGACCTGGGTCGGGGAGCAGTTCTTC. The variable domain in full, completed from reference TRBV5-5 and TRBJ2-1, reads DAGVTQSPTHLIKTRGQQVTLRCSPISGHKSVSWYQQVLGQGPQFIFQYYEKEERGRGNFPDRFSARQFPNYSSELNVNALLLGDSALYLCASSSTWVGEQFFGPGTRLTVL.

This clonotype was recorded only once. The rearrangement links TRBV20-1 to TRBJ2-1; D is possibly TRBD1 (5 bases). This CDR3 region has 15 residues. V lost 3 bases to trimming and J lost 6 bases, with 18 bases between them. In germline, CDR1 is DFQATT, CDR2 SNEGSKA (reference sequence). The CDR3 DNA reads as TGCAGTGCTAGGGAAACAGGCGAGTGGGGCAATGAGCAGTTCTTC. It is translated as CSARETGEWGNEQFF.

This clonotype was recorded many times. The chain recombines TRBV5-1 with TRBJ2-1; D is ambiguous. Germline V CDR1 and CDR2: SGHRS, YFSETQ. The CDR3 has 15 amino acids. V lost 0 bases and J 2 bases, leaving 9 bases between the germline ends. In nucleotides, the CDR3 is TGCGCCAGCAGCTTGGAGCTAGGAGCCTACAATGAGCAGTTCTTC. Amino acids: CASSLELGAYNEQFF. Full variable domain (remainder filled in from reference TRBV5-1 and TRBJ2-1): KAGVTQTPRYLIKTRGQQVTLSCSPISGHRSVSWYQQTPGQGLQFLFEYFSETQRNKGNFPGRFSGRQFSNSRSEMNVSTLELGDSALYLCASSLELGAYNEQFFGPGTRLTVL.

This clonotype was counted between two and nine times. This CDR3 is CASSFRGTEAFF. CDR3 in DNA: TGTGCCAGCAGCTTTCGAGGGACTGAAGCTTTCTTT. The rearrangement uses TRBV5-5 and TRBJ1-1, with D uncertain. CDR1 and CDR2 from the germline V gene are SGHKS and YYEKEE (reference sequence). The CDR3 loop spans 12 amino acids. V lost 2 bases to trimming and J lost 5 bases, with 7 bases between them.

The chain uses TRBV12-5 and TRBJ1-1; D is unresolved. Looked up from germline, CDR1 is LGHNT and CDR2 is FRNRAP. This CDR3 has 14 residues. The germline V and J ends were trimmed by 1 base and 6 bases, with 12 bases remaining between them. The CDR3 here is CASGLGVSGAEAFF. In nucleotides, the CDR3 is TGTGCTAGTGGTTTGGGGGTATCGGGAGCTGAAGCTTTCTTT.

In this sample, this clonotype turned up a few times. V gene TRBV6-2 or TRBV6-3 combines with J gene TRBJ1-2; D is uncertain. Trimming removed 2 bases from V and 8 bases from J, with 21 bases in between. The CDR3 is made up of 16 amino acids. Germline values: CDR1 MNHEY, CDR2 SVGEGT. The CDR3 DNA follows: TGTGCCAGCAGTTACAACCCGGATCACTGGGAAGGCGGCTACACCTTC. It translates to CASSYNPDHWEGGYTF.

The sample holds many counts of this clonotype. The chain couples TRBV19 to TRBJ1-6; D perhaps matches TRBD1 (6 bases). V lost 3 bases to trimming and J lost 13 bases, with 13 bases between them. The CDR3 runs to 13 residues. Per germline, CDR1 LNHDA and CDR2 SQIVND (reference sequence). The DNA of the CDR3 is TGTGCCAGTAGTATGGGACAACCGAGGCCCCTCCACTTT. It is translated as CASSMGQPRPLHF.

This clonotype was seen more than once but under ten times. The chain joins TRBV27 to TRBJ2-2, with TRBD2 identical over 16 bases. V shed 7 bases, J shed 1 base, and the junction held 3 bases outside the gene matches. The CDR3 loop spans 17 amino acids. Germline V gene data show CDR1 as MNHEY and CDR2 as SMNVEV (reference sequence). The CDR3 coding sequence is TGTGCCAGCACGGGACTAGCGGGAGGGTTGAACACCGGGGAGCTGTTTTTT. This encodes CASTGLAGGLNTGELFF.